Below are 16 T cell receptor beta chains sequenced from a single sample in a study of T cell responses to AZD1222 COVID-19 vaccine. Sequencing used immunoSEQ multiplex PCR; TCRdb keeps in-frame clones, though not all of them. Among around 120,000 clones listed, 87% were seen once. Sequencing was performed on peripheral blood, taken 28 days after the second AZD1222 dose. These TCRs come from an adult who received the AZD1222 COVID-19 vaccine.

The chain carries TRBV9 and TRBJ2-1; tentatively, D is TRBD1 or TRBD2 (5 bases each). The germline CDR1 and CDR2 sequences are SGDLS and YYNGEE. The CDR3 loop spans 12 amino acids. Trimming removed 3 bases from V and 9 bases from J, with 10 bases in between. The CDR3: CASSAGGAEQFF. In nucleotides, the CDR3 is TGTGCCAGCAGCGCTGGGGGTGCTGAGCAGTTCTTC.

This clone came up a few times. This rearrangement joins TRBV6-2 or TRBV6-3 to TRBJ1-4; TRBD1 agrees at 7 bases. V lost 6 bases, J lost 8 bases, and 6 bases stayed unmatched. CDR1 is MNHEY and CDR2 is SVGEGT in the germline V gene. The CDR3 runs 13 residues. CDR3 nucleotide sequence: TGTGCCAGCAGCGGGACAGCGGGCGAAAAACTGTTTTTT. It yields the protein CASSGTAGEKLFF.

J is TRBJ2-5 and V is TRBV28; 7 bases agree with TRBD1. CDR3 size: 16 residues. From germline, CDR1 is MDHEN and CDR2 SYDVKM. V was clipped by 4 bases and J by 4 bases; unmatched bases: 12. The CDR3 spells CASSSQQGWPGETQYF. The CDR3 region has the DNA TGTGCCAGCAGTTCCCAACAGGGGTGGCCGGGAGAGACCCAGTACTTC.

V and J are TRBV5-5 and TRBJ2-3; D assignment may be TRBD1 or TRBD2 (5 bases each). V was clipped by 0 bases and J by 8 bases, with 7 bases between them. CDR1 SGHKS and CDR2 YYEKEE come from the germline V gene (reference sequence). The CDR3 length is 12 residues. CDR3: CASSLDGGTQYF. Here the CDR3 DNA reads TGTGCCAGCAGCTTGGATGGGGGTACGCAGTATTTT.

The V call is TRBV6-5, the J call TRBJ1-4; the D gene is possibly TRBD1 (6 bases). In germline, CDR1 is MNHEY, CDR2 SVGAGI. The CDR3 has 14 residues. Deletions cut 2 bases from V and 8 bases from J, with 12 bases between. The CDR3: CASSYTGLREKLFF. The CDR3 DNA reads TGTGCCAGCAGTTACACAGGGTTACGCGAAAAACTGTTTTTT.

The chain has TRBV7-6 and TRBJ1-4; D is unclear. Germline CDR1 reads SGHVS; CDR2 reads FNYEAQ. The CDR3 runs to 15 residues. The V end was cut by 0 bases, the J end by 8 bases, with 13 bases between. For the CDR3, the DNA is TGTGCCAGCAGCTTAGCGCTTTCCAGACTGGAAAAACTGTTTTTT. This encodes CASSLALSRLEKLFF.

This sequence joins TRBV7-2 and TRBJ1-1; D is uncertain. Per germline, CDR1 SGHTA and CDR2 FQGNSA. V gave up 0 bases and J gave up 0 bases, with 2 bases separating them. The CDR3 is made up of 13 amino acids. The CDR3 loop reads CASSLALNTEAFF. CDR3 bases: TGTGCCAGCAGCTTAGCCCTGAACACTGAAGCTTTCTTT. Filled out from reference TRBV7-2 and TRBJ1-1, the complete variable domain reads GAGVSQSPSNKVTEKGKDVELRCDPISGHTALYWYRQSLGQGLEFLIYFQGNSAPDKSGLPSDRFSAERTGGSVSTLTIQRTQQEDSAVYLCASSLALNTEAFFGQGTRLTVV.

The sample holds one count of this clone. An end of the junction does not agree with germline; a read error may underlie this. CDR3 DNA: TGTGCCAGCAGCCAAGGGGGAACGGTCTGGCGGGGACATGTCTTC. It translates to CASSQGGTVWRGHVF. The genes are TRBV3-1 (or the pseudogene TRBV3-2) and TRBJ2-7; D tentatively fits TRBD1 or TRBD2 (6 bases each). The CDR3 is 15 amino acids. Per germline, CDR1 LGHDT and CDR2 YNNKEL (reference sequence).

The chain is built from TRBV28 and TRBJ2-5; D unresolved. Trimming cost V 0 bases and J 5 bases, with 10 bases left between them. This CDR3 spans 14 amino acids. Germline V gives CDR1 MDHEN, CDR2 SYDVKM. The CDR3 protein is CASSLWSGTETQYF. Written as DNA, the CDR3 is TGTGCCAGCAGTTTATGGTCAGGAACGGAGACCCAGTACTTC.

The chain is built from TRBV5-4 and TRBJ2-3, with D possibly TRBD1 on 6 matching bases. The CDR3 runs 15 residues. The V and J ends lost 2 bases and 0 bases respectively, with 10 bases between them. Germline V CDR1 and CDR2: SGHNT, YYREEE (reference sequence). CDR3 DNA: TGTGCCAGCAGCTTTACGGGACAAAGCACAGATACGCAGTATTTT. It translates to CASSFTGQSTDTQYF.

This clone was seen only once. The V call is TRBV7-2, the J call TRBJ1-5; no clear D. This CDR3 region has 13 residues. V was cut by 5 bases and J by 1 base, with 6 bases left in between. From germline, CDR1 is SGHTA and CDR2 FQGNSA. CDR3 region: CASSGRSNQPQHF. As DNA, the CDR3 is TGTGCCAGCAGCGGTAGGAGCAATCAGCCCCAGCATTTT.

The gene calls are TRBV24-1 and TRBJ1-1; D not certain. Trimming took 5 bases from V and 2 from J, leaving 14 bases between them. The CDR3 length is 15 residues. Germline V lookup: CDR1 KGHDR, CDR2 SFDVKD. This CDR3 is CATSGPGGTNTEAFF. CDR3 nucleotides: TGTGCCACCAGTGGCCCGGGAGGCACTAACACTGAAGCTTTCTTT.

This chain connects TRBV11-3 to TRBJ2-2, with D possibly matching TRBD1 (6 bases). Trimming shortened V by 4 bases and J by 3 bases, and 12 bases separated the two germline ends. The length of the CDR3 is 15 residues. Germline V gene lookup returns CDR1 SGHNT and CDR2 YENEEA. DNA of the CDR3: TGTGCCAGCAGCTCCTCCCCAGGGGACACCGGGGAGCTGTTTTTT. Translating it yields CASSSSPGDTGELFF.

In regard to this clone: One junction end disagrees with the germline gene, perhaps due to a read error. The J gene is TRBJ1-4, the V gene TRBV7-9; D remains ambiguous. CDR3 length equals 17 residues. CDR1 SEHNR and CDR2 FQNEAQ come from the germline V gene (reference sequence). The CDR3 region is CASSLEAFGGTSEKLFF. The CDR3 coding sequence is TGTGCCAGCAGCTTAGAAGCATTCGGAGGAACTAGTGAAAAACTGTTTTTT.

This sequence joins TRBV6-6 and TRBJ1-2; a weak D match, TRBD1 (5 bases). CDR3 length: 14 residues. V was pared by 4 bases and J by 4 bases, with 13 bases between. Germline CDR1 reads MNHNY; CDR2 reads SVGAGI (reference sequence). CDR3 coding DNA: TGTGCCAGCAGTTTGGGGCTGAGGAGCTATGGCTACACCTTC. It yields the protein CASSLGLRSYGYTF.

The chain's CDR3 is CASSPLQGSAEAFF. The CDR3 DNA sequence: TGTGCCAGCAGTCCCTTACAGGGGTCTGCTGAAGCTTTCTTT. This chain links TRBV25-1 with TRBJ1-1; 7 nucleotides line up with TRBD1. The length of the CDR3 is 14 residues. V lost 5 bases and J lost 6; bases outside the gene matches: 9. The germline V gene has CDR1 MGHDK and CDR2 SYGVNS.